The rows below give T cell receptor beta chains drawn from one sample of a study of shared clonotypes between healthy human individuals. The data were produced by immunoSEQ multiplex PCR, yet TCRdb's version contains in-frame clones alone and is incomplete. The sample holds 97,000 or so clones, approximately 51% seen once. The sample consisted of PBMCs. These receptor sequences come from a woman between 40 and 50 years old in good health. Some clones in this sample may be carry-over from other donors' samples. CDR3s include the opening cysteine and the closing phenylalanine or tryptophan. Each record gives: D gene, V gene, J gene, clone size, CDR3 DNA, CDR3 protein. D genes are given only for firm matches. Clone size, where shown, is once, few, many, or a class for clones that have expanded.

>TRBD2|TRBV7-7|TRBJ2-7|-
TGTGCCACACCCGGGGCTAGCGGGAGGTCCTACGAGCAGTACTTC
CATPGASGRSYEQYF
>-|TRBV5-6|TRBJ2-3|many
TGTGCCAGCAGCTTGAATTTGGGGACGTCCACAGATACGCAGTATTTT
CASSLNLGTSTDTQYF
>-|TRBV4-1|TRBJ2-7|-
TGCGCCAGCAGCCAAGATCCCGGCACTCAGGGCGAGCAGTACTTC
CASSQDPGTQGEQYF
>TRBD2|TRBV7-2|TRBJ2-5|-
TGTGCCAGCAGCTTAGCGGTGACTAGCGGCCAAGAGACCCAGTACTTC
CASSLAVTSGQETQYF
>-|TRBV5-6|TRBJ2-7|-
TGTGCCAGCAGCACTTCCACCTACGAGCAGTACTTC
CASSTSTYEQYF
>TRBD2|TRBV5-4|TRBJ2-1|many
TGTGCCAGCAGCTCCCGGCGGGAGAGCGGCAATGAGCAGTTCTTC
CASSSRRESGNEQFF
>-|TRBV25-1|TRBJ2-7|-
TGTGCCAGCAGTGAAAGAGCGACAAGCTCCTACGAGCAGTACTTC
CASSERATSSYEQYF
>TRBD1|TRBV28|TRBJ2-5|many
TGTGCCAGCAGTTTTAGGCAGGGGGCTCAAGAGACCCAGTACTTC
CASSFRQGAQETQYF
>TRBD2|TRBV4-1|TRBJ2-3|-
TGCGCCAGCAGCCATCCCGGGACTAGCGGGAGAGTGGGGCAGTATTTT
CASSHPGTSGRVGQYF
>-|TRBV5-1|TRBJ1-1|many
TGCGCCAGCAGCTGGGGAGTCAACACTGAAGCTTTCTTT
CASSWGVNTEAFF
>TRBD2|TRBV2|TRBJ2-1|few
TGTGCCAGCAGAGGGGGACTAGCGGGCCTCCAGTTCTTC
CASRGGLAGLQFF
>-|TRBV21-1|TRBJ2-7|-
TGTGCCAGAAAACCCACCCTCCGGGGAGTTGGTTACGAGCAGTACTTC
CARKPTLRGVGYEQYF
>-|TRBV28|TRBJ2-6|many
TGTGCCAGCATCTCCCCGTGGGGGGCCAACGTCCTGACTTTC
CASISPWGANVLTF
>-|TRBV28|TRBJ2-3|few
TGTGCCAGCAGTCAACGGGTGCGCACAGATACGCAGTATTTT
CASSQRVRTDTQYF
>-|TRBV10-2|TRBJ1-2|-
TGCGCCAGCAGTGAGTGGGGGGACTATGGCTACACCTTC
CASSEWGDYGYTF
>TRBD1|TRBV5-1|TRBJ2-7|-
TGCGCCAGCAGCTTGGGATACAGGGGGTTAACCTACGAGCAGTACTTC
CASSLGYRGLTYEQYF
>-|TRBV5-1|TRBJ2-5|-
TGCGCCAGCAGCCCGGGCCCCGGGGAAGGGGCCCAGTACTTC
CASSPGPGEGAQYF
>-|TRBV29-1|TRBJ2-3|few
TGCAGCGTTGGGGACACAGATACGCAGTATTTT
CSVGDTDTQYF
>-|TRBV30|TRBJ2-6|once
TGTGCCTGGAGTCCCCTCGTGAATATGGCTGGGGCCAACGTCCTGACTTTC
CAWSPLVNMAGANVLTF
>-|TRBV2|TRBJ2-7|many
TGTGCCAGCAGTGACCGACGGGAAACTCGTTACGAGCAGTACTTC
CASSDRRETRYEQYF
>-|TRBV2|TRBJ1-1|many
TGTGCCAGCAGTGAGATACGGGTGAACACTGAAGCTTTCTTT
CASSEIRVNTEAFF
>-|TRBV25-1|TRBJ2-3|-
TGTGCCAGCAGCACAGATACGCAGTATTTT
CASSTDTQYF
>TRBD1|TRBV5-1|TRBJ1-5|many
TGCGCCAGCAGCCCGGGGACAGGGAATCAGCCCCAGCATTTT
CASSPGTGNQPQHF
>TRBD1|TRBV4-1|TRBJ2-7|-
TGCGCCAGCAGCCAAAAGGTAGGACAGGGACCCTACGAGCAGTACTTC
CASSQKVGQGPYEQYF
>-|TRBV6-5|TRBJ2-6|-
TGTGCCAGCAGTTACTCGACTGGGGCCAACGTCCTGACTTTC
CASSYSTGANVLTF
>-|TRBV19|TRBJ2-7|-
TGTGCCAGTAGTGCCGGACAGCCCTACGAGCAGTACTTC
CASSAGQPYEQYF
>TRBD2|TRBV6-4|TRBJ2-1|many
TGTGCCAGCAGCGAGACTAGCGGGAGTGGCGATGAGCAGTTCTTC
CASSETSGSGDEQFF
>-|TRBV4-2|TRBJ1-2|few
TGTGCCAGCAGCCAAGATAGGGCAGGGTATAATCATGGCTACACCTTC
CASSQDRAGYNHGYTF
>TRBD2|TRBV11-3|TRBJ2-5|many
TGTGCCAGCAGCTCTAGCGGCACGGGAGGGCTGGAAGAGACCCAGTACTTC
CASSSSGTGGLEETQYF
>-|TRBV30|TRBJ1-3|-
TGTGCCTGGAGTCGAGGGTCTGGAAACACCATATATTTT
CAWSRGSGNTIYF
>TRBD1|TRBV6-9|TRBJ1-4|-
TGTGCCAGCAGCGGGACAGGGGACGAAAAACTGTTTTTT
CASSGTGDEKLFF
>-|TRBV2|TRBJ1-5|-
TGTGCCAGCAGTTTAGGGAATCAGCCCCAGCATTTT
CASSLGNQPQHF
>-|TRBV2|TRBJ2-3|-
TGTGCCAGCATTAAAGGGACTGCTGGAGGAGATACGCAGTATTTT
CASIKGTAGGDTQYF
>-|TRBV5-4|TRBJ1-1|-
TGTGCCAGCAGCCAGACGGGGGTGGACACTGAAGCTTTCTTT
CASSQTGVDTEAFF
>-|TRBV7-9|TRBJ1-4|many
TGTGCCAGCAGCCCCGTCACCGGTGAAAAACTGTTTTTT
CASSPVTGEKLFF
>-|TRBV5-1|TRBJ2-7|many
TGCGCCAGCACTCGGGACATCTCCTACGAGCGGTACTTC
CASTRDISYERYF
>-|TRBV5-1|TRBJ2-2|-
TGCGCCAGCAGCTTGTGGACCTTAGAAACCGGGGAGCTGTTTTTT
CASSLWTLETGELFF
>TRBD2|TRBV5-1|TRBJ2-3|-
TGCGCCAGCAGCCCGAGGACTAGCGGGAGCTCAGATACGCAGTATTTT
CASSPRTSGSSDTQYF
>-|TRBV30|TRBJ1-1|many
TGTGCCTGGAAGGGGAACACTGAAGCTTTCTTT
CAWKGNTEAFF
>TRBD1|TRBV5-1|TRBJ2-7|once
TGCGCCAGCAGCGCGGGGACAGGGCGGACCTACGAGCAGTACTTC
CASSAGTGRTYEQYF
>-|TRBV7-2|TRBJ1-5|once
TGTGCCAGCAGCGATAGCAATCAGCCCCAGCATTTT
CASSDSNQPQHF
>-|TRBV30|TRBJ1-2|-
TGTGCCTGGAGTGTACGACCTGAAGGCTATGGCTACACCTTC
CAWSVRPEGYGYTF
>TRBD1|TRBV15|TRBJ2-1|-
TGTGCCACCAGCAGACAGGGACAGAGCTCCTACAATGAGCAGTTCTTC
CATSRQGQSSYNEQFF
>-|TRBV19|TRBJ1-2|many
TGTGCCAGTAGTTCTCGCCGGGACTTACGCCTCTATGGCTACACCTTC
CASSSRRDLRLYGYTF
>-|TRBV5-1|TRBJ2-2|few
TGCGCCAGCAGCCCAGAGTACACCGGGGAGCTGTTTTTT
CASSPEYTGELFF
>-|TRBV5-1|TRBJ2-7|-
TGCGCCAGCAGAGGGGAATACGAGCAGTACTTC
CASRGEYEQYF
>TRBD2|TRBV14|TRBJ2-3|-
TGTGCCAGCAGCCAAGGGACTAGCGGCACAGATACGCAGTATTTT
CASSQGTSGTDTQYF
>TRBD1|TRBV18|TRBJ1-2|many
TGTGCCAGCTCACCGGCGCTGGACAGGGTTGACTATGGCTACACCTTC
CASSPALDRVDYGYTF
>TRBD2|TRBV7-2|TRBJ2-7|-
TGTGCCAGCAGCGTCTGGACTAGCGGGTCCTACGAGCAGTACTTC
CASSVWTSGSYEQYF
>-|TRBV19|TRBJ1-1|many
TGTGCCAGTAGTCCCCGGGGGACGCACACTGAAGCTTTCTTT
CASSPRGTHTEAFF
>-|TRBV4-2|TRBJ1-5|-
TGTGCCAGCAGCCAAGTGTACGTCAAAGGCAATCAGCCCCAGCATTTT
CASSQVYVKGNQPQHF
>-|TRBV11-2|TRBJ1-1|-
TGTGCCAGCAGCTCCGCTGTTGAAGCTTTCTTT
CASSSAVEAFF
>-|TRBV30|TRBJ1-2|few
TGTGCCTGGAGCGGGCCAGGCTGGGGCTATGGCTACACCTTC
CAWSGPGWGYGYTF